The entry that follows covers one T cell receptor beta chain sequence. What it recognizes is unknown. CD4+ cells of the naive, central memory, regulatory and stem cell-like memory types were sorted via CD45RO/CCR7/CD25/CD127/CD95/CD27. CDR1 SNHLY and CDR2 FYNNEI come from the germline V gene. J lost 2 bases, V lost 7 bases, and 6 bases had no gene match. This CDR3 comprises 14 residues. The data stem from a study of beta chain features in type 1 diabetes. General study points: In all four CD4+ subsets, TCRB CDR3 length was significantly, moderately reduced in type 1 diabetes.

TCRB transcripts that were expressed got sequenced, as all of the isolated RNA had been reverse transcribed. Repertoires were generated with immunoSEQ multiplex PCR, while TCRdb's copy carries only in-frame clones and drops some. Of approximately 250,000 clones in the sample, over 12% were seen once. This TCR came from a woman between 40 and 55 years old in good health. Material: naive CD4+ T cells from blood. This chain joins TRBV2 and TRBJ2-3; 7 bases fit TRBD2. CDR3 sequence (DNA): TGTGCCAGCACCCGGGGAGGGTTCACAGATACGCAGTATTTT. This translates into CASTRGGFTDTQYF.